This TCR beta chain was obtained from a study of blood T cell repertoires in COVID-19. There are 14 residues in the CDR3. Trimming removed 5 bases at V and 5 bases at J, with 15 bases between. The V gene's germline CDR1 is SGHVS and CDR2 FQNEAQ. In the authors' methods: Researchers report that nucleated cell counts were estimated from reference gene primer amplification. Only in-frame clones appear in the TCRdb table, and some are missing; sequencing was by immunoSEQ multiplex PCR. V and J calls and clone size follow that table, whereas D and trimming were derived from the DNA. The data contain more than 4,000 clones, around 90% of them singletons.

The sequenced sample was peripheral blood. This sequence joins TRBV7-8 and TRBJ2-5, with D perhaps matching TRBD2 (5 bases). The clonotype comes from a human donor in a cohort sampled during active COVID-19. The CDR3 spells CASSPVGVGETQYF. In nucleotides, the CDR3 is TGTGCCAGCAGCCCCGTCGGGGTCGGGGAGACCCAGTACTTC. Full variable domain (rest looked up from reference TRBV7-8 and TRBJ2-5): GAGVSQSPRYKVAKRGQDVALRCDPISGHVSLFWYQQALGQGPEFLTYFQNEAQLDKSGLPSDRFFAERPEGSVSTLKIQRTQQEDSAVYLCASSPVGVGETQYFGPGTRLLVL.